Sequencing of this TCR beta chain was carried out in a study of cytomegalovirus exposure and HLA in healthy donors. Study-wide background: Of the donors genotyped, about 390 in all, about 80% fell in the Caucasian-associated ancestry cluster. Overall study findings and caveats: Later work found most CMV-associated TCR beta chains apparently HLA-restricted.

This CDR3 has 19 residues. Germline loops: CDR1 SGHDN, CDR2 FVKESK. With V trimmed by 6 bases and J by 0 bases, 18 bases remained unmatched. For this clone: As yet, its antigen is unknown.

PCR amplification relied on 60 Vbeta primers (plus 13 Jbeta primers). Measured with immunoSEQ multiplex PCR; TCRdb has only the in-frame clones, and not every one. The sample has around 110,000 clones; about 10% are singletons. The clonotype originates from a man aged 25-40 years in good health and CMV-seronegative. This chain connects TRBV14 to TRBJ2-3, with 7 positions matching TRBD2. The sequenced sample was PBMCs. CDR3 in amino acids: CASSPRYGGSIVSTDTQYF. The CDR3 bases are TGTGCCAGCAGTCCGCGTTACGGCGGGAGTATTGTGAGCACAGATACGCAGTATTTT. Combining the CDR3 with reference TRBV14 and TRBJ2-3 gives the whole variable domain EAGVTQFPSHSVIEKGQTVTLRCDPISGHDNLYWYRRVMGKEIKFLLHFVKESKQDESGMPNNRFLAERTGGTYSTLKVQPAELEDSGVYFCASSPRYGGSIVSTDTQYFGPGTRLTVL.